Following are 27 T cell receptor beta chains from one sample sequenced in a study of T cells in Graves' hyperthyroidism and ophthalmopathy. It was RNA transcripts that yielded the amplified TCR beta CDR3 regions. The study used the HTBI primer set for a first-round RT-PCR of the TCR CDR3. TCRdb recomputed calls from the multiplex PCR reads with MiXCR, one row per CDR3 protein. Found here are about 660,000 distinct CDR3 sequences, roughly 45% of them singletons; the top ten hold approximately 6.8%. Sequencing input: peripheral blood or thyroid tissue (not recorded which). Source of these receptors: an adult man with Graves' disease, either hyperthyroidism or ophthalmopathy (not recorded which).

The chain links TRBV7-8 to TRBJ2-7; D is unresolved. This CDR3 is 15 amino acids long. The germline V gene has CDR1 SGHVS and CDR2 FQNEAQ. Between the trimmed V and J ends, which lost 2 bases and 2 bases, there was a span of 13 bases. The CDR3 sequence: CASSLPYKSPYEQYF. CDR3 DNA sequence: TGTGCCAGCAGCTTACCCTACAAAAGCCCCTACGAGCAGTACTTC.

The chain links TRBV5-1 to TRBJ1-1; TRBD1 matches at 9 bases. The CDR3 totals 15 residues. Germline assignment: CDR1 SGHRS and CDR2 YFSETQ. With V trimmed by 3 bases and J by 3 bases, 6 bases remained unmatched. CDR3 protein: CASSWTGDRDTEAFF. In nucleotides, the CDR3 is TGCGCCAGCAGCTGGACAGGGGACCGGGACACTGAAGCTTTCTTT.

This clonotype was detected many times. The chain links TRBV7-2 to TRBJ1-6; tentative D call: TRBD1 (5 bases). CDR1 and CDR2 from the germline V gene are SGHTA and FQGNSA. The CDR3 covers 16 residues. The germline V and J ends were trimmed by 0 bases and 6 bases, with 12 bases remaining between them. The CDR3 bases are TGTGCCAGCAGCTTAGCGCAGGGCAGGGTTAATTCACCCCTCCACTTT. Residues: CASSLAQGRVNSPLHF. Filled out from reference TRBV7-2 and TRBJ1-6, the complete variable domain reads GAGVSQSPSNKVTEKGKDVELRCDPISGHTALYWYRQSLGQGLEFLIYFQGNSAPDKSGLPSDRFSAERTGGSVSTLTIQRTQQEDSAVYLCASSLAQGRVNSPLHFGNGTRLTVT.

This clonotype was picked up many times. The chain recombines TRBV13 with TRBJ1-6; 8 nucleotides line up with TRBD1. CDR1 and CDR2 from the germline V gene are PRHDT and FYEKMQ (reference sequence). Trimming took 4 bases from V and 16 from J; bases not matched to a gene: 3. The CDR3 runs 11 residues. CDR3 amino acids: CASSWGQVLHF. For the CDR3, the DNA is TGTGCCAGCAGCTGGGGACAGGTACTCCACTTT.

This clonotype was found once. Given a much more abundant clone one base away, this may be a read error. The rearrangement uses TRBV2 and TRBJ1-5, with TRBD1 matching over 8 bases. The CDR3 is made up of 15 amino acids. The junction had 9 bases not matched to a gene; V was cut back by 6 bases and J by 5 bases. Germline V CDR1 and CDR2: SNHLY, FYNNEI. The CDR3 here is CASSHGTGYDQPQHF. The CDR3, as DNA: TGTGCCAGCAGCCACGGGACAGGCTACGATCAGCCCCAGCATTTT.

The chain employs TRBV2 and TRBJ1-5; no firm D call. V shed 5 bases and J shed 0 bases, with 20 bases lying between them. This CDR3 region has 18 residues. Germline V gene sequence: CDR1 SNHLY, CDR2 FYNNEI. CDR3 DNA sequence: TGTGCCAGCAGTCCTAGCGGACTCCCGGCAGGTAGCAATCAGCCCCAGCATTTT. Protein product: CASSPSGLPAGSNQPQHF.

This chain connects TRBV2 to TRBJ2-5; 14 nucleotides line up with TRBD2. The V segment lost 0 bases and the J segment 5 bases; nucleotides outside the gene matches: 5. The CDR3 spans 17 residues. Germline values: CDR1 SNHLY, CDR2 FYNNEI. CDR3 region: CASSEAGLAGGAETQYF. In nucleotides, the CDR3 is TGTGCCAGCAGTGAAGCAGGACTAGCGGGAGGTGCGGAGACCCAGTACTTC.

This clonotype was counted at least ten times. An end of the junction differs from the germline gene, which may be a read error. Here the CDR3 reads CASTLQGYYEQYF. CDR3 sequence (DNA): TGTGCCAGCACCTTACAGGGGTACTACGAGCAGTACTTC. The V gene is TRBV7-8, the J gene TRBJ2-7; 7 bases line up with TRBD1. CDR3 length equals 13 residues. Germline-derived CDR1 and CDR2 are SGHVS and FQNEAQ.

This chain joins TRBV12-3 or TRBV12-4 and TRBJ1-1; weak D call: TRBD1 (6 bases). Between the trimmed V and J ends, which lost 2 bases and 1 base, there was a span of 11 bases. This CDR3 spans 15 amino acids. The CDR3 DNA follows: TGTGCCAGCAGTTTACCGGGGGCAGGGAACACTGAAGCTTTCTTT. As protein: CASSLPGAGNTEAFF.

The genes are TRBV7-8 and TRBJ2-7; TRBD1 is a possible D gene (5 bases). CDR1 is SGHVS, CDR2 FQNEAQ, per germline. V gave up 5 bases and J gave up 2 bases, with 13 bases separating them. CDR3 size: 14 residues. The CDR3 nucleotides are TGTGCCAGCAGCCAAAGGGGCCGGACCTACGAGCAGTACTTC. Its translation is CASSQRGRTYEQYF.

The sample holds a few counts of this clonotype. The germline gene is not matched at one end of the junction; a read error may be the cause. The chain combines TRBV9 with TRBJ2-2; the match to TRBD1 covers 8 bases. This CDR3 spans 17 amino acids. Looked up from germline, CDR1 is SGDLS and CDR2 is YYNGEE. The CDR3 region has the DNA TGTGCCAGCAGCGACAACCCGGGACAGGAGAACACCGAGGAGCTGTTTTTT. Translation: CASSDNPGQENTEELFF.

This clonotype was counted between two and nine times. The V and J genes are TRBV6-5 and TRBJ1-5, with 9 bases lining up with TRBD1. Germline values: CDR1 MNHEY, CDR2 SVGAGI. There are 15 residues in the CDR3. With 5 bases clipped from V and 5 bases from J, the junction kept 7 bases outside the gene matches. The CDR3 bases are TGTGCCAGCAGTCAAAGGACAGGGGTCGATCAGCCCCAGCATTTT. Protein sequence: CASSQRTGVDQPQHF.

This clonotype was observed a handful of times. The chain combines TRBV25-1 with TRBJ1-3, with no clear D. The CDR3 has 13 amino acids. The germline V gene encodes CDR1 MGHDK and CDR2 SYGVNS. The V end was cut by 5 bases, the J end by 3 bases, with 8 bases between. The CDR3 reads CASSRGNGNTIYF. CDR3 sequence (DNA): TGTGCCAGCAGTCGGGGTAATGGAAACACCATATATTTT.

The chain carries TRBV29-1 and TRBJ2-6; either TRBD1 or TRBD2 may fit D (5 bases each). V was pared by 8 bases and J by 11 bases, with 19 bases between. The CDR3 is 13 amino acids. Germline CDR1 and CDR2: SQVTM and ANQGSEA. CDR3 amino acids: CSSDGTPGDVLTF. The CDR3 nucleotides are TGCAGCTCAGACGGGACCCCCGGCGACGTCCTGACTTTC. Full variable domain (outside the CDR3, taken from reference TRBV29-1 and TRBJ2-6): SAVISQKPSRDICQRGTSLTIQCQVDSQVTMMFWYRQQPGQSLTLIATANQGSEATYESGFVIDKFPISRPNLTFSTLTVSNMSPEDSSIYLCSSDGTPGDVLTFGAGSRLTVL.

This rearrangement joins TRBV12-3 or TRBV12-4 to TRBJ2-7; D possibly corresponds to TRBD1 (5 bases). V was trimmed by 6 bases and J by 5 bases, leaving 14 bases between them. This CDR3 region has 13 residues. The DNA of the CDR3 is TGTGCCAGCAGGAATTCGACAGCACACGAGCAGTACTTC. Amino acid sequence: CASRNSTAHEQYF.

The chain links TRBV29-1 to TRBJ2-5; 7 bases agree with TRBD1. The germline V gene has CDR1 SQVTM and CDR2 ANQGSEA. The CDR3 is made up of 14 amino acids. V dropped 3 bases and J dropped 4; count of bases not matched to a gene: 8. The CDR3 here is CSVDARGIVETQYF. Written as DNA, the CDR3 is TGCAGCGTTGACGCCAGGGGGATTGTAGAGACCCAGTACTTC. Variable domain in full (rest from reference TRBV29-1 and TRBJ2-5): SAVISQKPSRDICQRGTSLTIQCQVDSQVTMMFWYRQQPGQSLTLIATANQGSEATYESGFVIDKFPISRPNLTFSTLTVSNMSPEDSSIYLCSVDARGIVETQYFGPGTRLLVL.

This clonotype was found a few times. A far larger clone lies a single base away; this is likely a read error. The chain couples TRBV12-3 or TRBV12-4 to TRBJ1-1; D gene uncertain. The CDR3 has 13 amino acids. V was trimmed by 6 bases and J by 0 bases, leaving 8 bases between them. The CDR3 DNA sequence: TGTGCCAGCAGCCGAAAGCTGAACACTGAAGCTTTCTTT. Its translation is CASSRKLNTEAFF.

This clonotype was observed at least ten times. This chain uses TRBV7-8 with TRBJ2-7; maybe TRBD1 (6 bases). With 0 bases removed from V and 5 bases from J, the gap between germline ends came to 11 bases. Germline V gene sequence: CDR1 SGHVS, CDR2 FQNEAQ. The CDR3 is 14 amino acids. Here the CDR3 DNA reads TGTGCCAGCAGCTTAGCAGGGGGTGTCAACGAGCAGTACTTC. Translating it yields CASSLAGGVNEQYF.

In its sample, this clonotype was seen once. The chain uses TRBV25-1 and TRBJ2-7; D remains unclear. The germline CDR1 and CDR2 sequences are MGHDK and SYGVNS. The V end was cut by 4 bases, the J end by 5 bases, with 9 bases between. The CDR3 has 12 amino acids. The CDR3: CASSAIGDEQYF. The CDR3 DNA is TGTGCCAGCAGTGCAATAGGAGACGAGCAGTACTTC.

The rearrangement uses TRBV15 and TRBJ1-4; TRBD1 matches 8 bases. V trimming: 3 bases; J trimming: 4 bases; junction bases outside the gene matches: 10. This CDR3 comprises 17 residues. Germline CDR1 and CDR2: LNHNV and YYDKDF (reference sequence). DNA for the CDR3: TGTGCCACCAGCAGGATCCAGGGGGCGGGCGTTAATGAAAAACTGTTTTTT. The encoded protein is CATSRIQGAGVNEKLFF.

J is TRBJ1-1 and V is TRBV5-2; the tabulated D call, TRBD1, remains unverified against the DNA. TRBV5-2 is classified as a pseudogene. There are 11 residues in the CDR3. DNA of the CDR3: TGTGCCAGCAAGAACAGGGAGGCAGCTTCCTTT. Its translation: CASKNREAASF.

This clonotype was found many times. The chain carries TRBV29-1 and TRBJ1-1, with D perhaps matching TRBD1 (5 bases). V was trimmed by 7 bases and J by 5 bases, leaving 14 bases between them. This CDR3 contains 12 residues. The germline V gene encodes CDR1 SQVTM and CDR2 ANQGSEA. The CDR3 DNA reads TGCAGCGCCTCACGTGGGGCGACTGAAGCTTTCTTT. Its protein product is CSASRGATEAFF.

This clonotype showed up just a few times. The V and J genes are TRBV6-5 and TRBJ2-7; D uncertain. CDR1 and CDR2 (germline): MNHEY, SVGAGI. This CDR3 region has 15 residues. The V and J ends lost 7 bases and 0 bases respectively, with 16 bases between them. The CDR3 spells CASTLRTKSSYEQYF. For the CDR3, the DNA is TGTGCCAGCACCTTGAGGACGAAGAGCTCCTACGAGCAGTACTTC.

Notes on this clonotype: The junction departs from the called germline gene at one end, perhaps through a read error. The rearrangement joins TRBV7-9 to TRBJ2-7, with 8 bases aligning to TRBD1. The CDR3 spans 15 residues. The germline CDR1 and CDR2 sequences are SEHNR and FQNEAQ (reference sequence). The CDR3 here is CASSLPGGNPKEQYF. The CDR3, as DNA: TGCGCCAGCAGCTTGCCAGGGGGCAACCCGAAAGAGCAGTACTTC.

The chain is built from TRBV7-9 and TRBJ1-5, with 9 nucleotides matching TRBD1. Trimming cost V 3 bases and J 0 bases; bases outside gene matches: 12. The CDR3 is 19 amino acids. The V gene's germline CDR1 is SEHNR and CDR2 FQNEAQ (reference sequence). CDR3 amino acids: CASSLAWTGAWDSNQPQHF. The DNA for the CDR3 is TGTGCCAGCAGCTTGGCGTGGACAGGGGCTTGGGATAGCAATCAGCCCCAGCATTTT.

With respect to this clonotype: At one end the junction does not follow the germline gene, possibly because of a read error. V gene TRBV7-2 combines with J gene TRBJ1-2; 9 bases are shared with TRBD1. Germline V gives CDR1 SGHTA, CDR2 FQGNSA. The CDR3 sequence is 16 residues long. DNA of the CDR3: TGCGCCAGCAGCCAAGAGGACAGGGGATCCAACTATGGCTACACCTTC. As protein: CASSQEDRGSNYGYTF.

This clonotype was picked up a small number of times. The genes are TRBV7-3 and TRBJ1-5, with D hard to call. CDR3 length: 14 amino acids. In germline, CDR1 is SGHTA, CDR2 FQGTGA. V lost 5 bases and J 3 bases, leaving 11 bases between the germline ends. The CDR3 here is CASSRGPNNQPQHF. The CDR3 nucleotides read TGTGCCAGCAGCCGCGGACCGAACAATCAGCCCCAGCATTTT.